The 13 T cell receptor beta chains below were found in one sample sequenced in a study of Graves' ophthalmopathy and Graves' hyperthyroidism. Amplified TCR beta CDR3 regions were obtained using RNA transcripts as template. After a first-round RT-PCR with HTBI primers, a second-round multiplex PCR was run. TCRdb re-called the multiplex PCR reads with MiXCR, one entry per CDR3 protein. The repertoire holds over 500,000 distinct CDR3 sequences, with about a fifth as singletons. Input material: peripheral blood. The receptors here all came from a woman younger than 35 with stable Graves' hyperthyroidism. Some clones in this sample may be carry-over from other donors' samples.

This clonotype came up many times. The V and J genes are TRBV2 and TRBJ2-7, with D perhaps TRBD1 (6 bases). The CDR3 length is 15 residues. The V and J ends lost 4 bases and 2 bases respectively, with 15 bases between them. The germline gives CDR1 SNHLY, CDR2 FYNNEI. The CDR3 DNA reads TGTGCCAGCAGTGCTGGACAGAGGGATCCCTACGAGCAGTACTTC. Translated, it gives CASSAGQRDPYEQYF.

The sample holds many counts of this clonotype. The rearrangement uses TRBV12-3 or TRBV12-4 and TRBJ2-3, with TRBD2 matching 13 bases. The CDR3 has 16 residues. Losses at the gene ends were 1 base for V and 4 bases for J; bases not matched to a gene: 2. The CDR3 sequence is CASSLELAGGPDTQYF. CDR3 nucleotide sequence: TGTGCCAGCAGTTTAGAACTAGCGGGGGGGCCAGATACGCAGTATTTT.

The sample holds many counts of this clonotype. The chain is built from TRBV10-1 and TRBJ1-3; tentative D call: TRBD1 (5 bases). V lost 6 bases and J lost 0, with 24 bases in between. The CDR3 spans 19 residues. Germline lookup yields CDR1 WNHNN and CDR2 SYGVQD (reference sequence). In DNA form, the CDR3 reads TGCGCCAGCAGCGGAGGTCGGAGTTGGGGACGCTCCTCTGGAAACACCATATATTTT. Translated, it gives CASSGGRSWGRSSGNTIYF.

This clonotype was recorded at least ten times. CDR3: CASSRSGANVLTF. In DNA, the CDR3 is TGCGCCAGCAGCCGATCTGGGGCCAACGTCCTGACTTTC. V usage is TRBV5-1 and J usage is TRBJ2-6; no reliable D call. From germline, CDR1 is SGHRS and CDR2 YFSETQ. The CDR3 is 13 residues long. The V end was cut by 4 bases, the J end by 1 base, with 3 bases between.

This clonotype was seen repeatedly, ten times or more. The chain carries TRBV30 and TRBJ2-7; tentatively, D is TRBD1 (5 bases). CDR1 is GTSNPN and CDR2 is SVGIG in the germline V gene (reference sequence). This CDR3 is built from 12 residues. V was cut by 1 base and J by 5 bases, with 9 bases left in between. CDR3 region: CAWSDGHNEQYF. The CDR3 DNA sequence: TGTGCCTGGAGTGACGGACACAACGAGCAGTACTTC.

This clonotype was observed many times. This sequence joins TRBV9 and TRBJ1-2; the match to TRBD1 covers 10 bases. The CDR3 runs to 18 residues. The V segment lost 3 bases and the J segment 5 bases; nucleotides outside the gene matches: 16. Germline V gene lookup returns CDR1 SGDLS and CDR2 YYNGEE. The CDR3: CASSAGTGAYVLRYGYTF. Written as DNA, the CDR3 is TGTGCCAGCAGCGCCGGGACAGGGGCTTACGTCCTTCGATATGGCTACACCTTC. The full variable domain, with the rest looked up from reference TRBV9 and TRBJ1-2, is DSGVTQTPKHLITATGQRVTLRCSPRSGDLSVYWYQQSLDQGLQFLIQYYNGEERAKGNILERFSAQQFPDLHSELNLSSLELGDSALYFCASSAGTGAYVLRYGYTFGSGTRLTVV.

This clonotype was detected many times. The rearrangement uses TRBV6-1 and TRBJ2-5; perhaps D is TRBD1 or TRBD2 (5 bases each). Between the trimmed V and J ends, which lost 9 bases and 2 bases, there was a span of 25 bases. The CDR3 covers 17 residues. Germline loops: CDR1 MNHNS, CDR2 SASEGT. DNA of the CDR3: TGTGCCAGTGCGGAAACCTTACCGGGACCGGGGCAAGAGACCCAGTACTTC. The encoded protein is CASAETLPGPGQETQYF.

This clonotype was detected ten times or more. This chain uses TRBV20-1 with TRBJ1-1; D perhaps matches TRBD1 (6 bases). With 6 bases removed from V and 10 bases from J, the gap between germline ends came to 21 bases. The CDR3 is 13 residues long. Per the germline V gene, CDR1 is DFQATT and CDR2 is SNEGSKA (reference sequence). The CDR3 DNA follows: TGCAGTGCGCTCAGGGGATCAGGGAAGGGAGCTTTCTTT. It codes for CSALRGSGKGAFF.

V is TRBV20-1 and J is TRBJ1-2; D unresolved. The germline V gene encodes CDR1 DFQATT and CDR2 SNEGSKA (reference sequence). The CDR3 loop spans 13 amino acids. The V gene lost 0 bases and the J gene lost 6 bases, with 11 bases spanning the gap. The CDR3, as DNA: TGCAGTGCTAGAGAAAGGGAAGGCCATGGCTACACCTTC. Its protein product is CSAREREGHGYTF.

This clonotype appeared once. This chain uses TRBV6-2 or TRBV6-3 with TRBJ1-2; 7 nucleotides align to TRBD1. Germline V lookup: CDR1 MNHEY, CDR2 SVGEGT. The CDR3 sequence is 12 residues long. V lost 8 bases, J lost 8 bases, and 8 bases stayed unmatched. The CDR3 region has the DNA TGTGCCAGCGCAGACACAGGGGAAGGCTACACCTTC. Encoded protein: CASADTGEGYTF.

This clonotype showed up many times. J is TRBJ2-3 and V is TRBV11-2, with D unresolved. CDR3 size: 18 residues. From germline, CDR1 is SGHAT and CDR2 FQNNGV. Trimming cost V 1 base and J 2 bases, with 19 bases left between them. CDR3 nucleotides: TGTGCCAGCAGCTTAGTGGAGTGGCCCGGCCCGTACACAGATACGCAGTATTTT. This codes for CASSLVEWPGPYTDTQYF. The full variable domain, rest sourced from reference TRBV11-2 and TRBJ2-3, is EAGVAQSPRYKIIEKRQSVAFWCNPISGHATLYWYQQILGQGPKLLIQFQNNGVVDDSQLPKDRFSAERLKGVDSTLKIQPAKLEDSAVYLCASSLVEWPGPYTDTQYFGPGTRLTVL.

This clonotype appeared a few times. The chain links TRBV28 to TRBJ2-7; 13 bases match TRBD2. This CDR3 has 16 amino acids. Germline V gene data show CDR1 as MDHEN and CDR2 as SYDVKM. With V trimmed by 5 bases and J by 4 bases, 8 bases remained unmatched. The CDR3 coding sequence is TGTGCCAGCAGTCCCGAGACTAGCGGGGGGTGGTACGAGCAGTACTTC. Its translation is CASSPETSGGWYEQYF. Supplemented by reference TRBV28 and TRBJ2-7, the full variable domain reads DVKVTQSSRYLVKRTGEKVFLECVQDMDHENMFWYRQDPGLGLRLIYFSYDVKMKEKGDIPEGYSVSREKKERFSLILESASTNQTSMYLCASSPETSGGWYEQYFGPGTRLTVT.

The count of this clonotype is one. The CDR3 bases are TGTGCCAGCAGACTACTAAATCAGCCCCAGCATTTT. Protein sequence: CASRLLNQPQHF. The chain employs TRBV28 and TRBJ1-5; no definite D call. Germline V gene data show CDR1 as MDHEN and CDR2 as SYDVKM. This CDR3 is built from 12 residues. V was clipped by 6 bases and J by 4 bases, with 7 bases between them.